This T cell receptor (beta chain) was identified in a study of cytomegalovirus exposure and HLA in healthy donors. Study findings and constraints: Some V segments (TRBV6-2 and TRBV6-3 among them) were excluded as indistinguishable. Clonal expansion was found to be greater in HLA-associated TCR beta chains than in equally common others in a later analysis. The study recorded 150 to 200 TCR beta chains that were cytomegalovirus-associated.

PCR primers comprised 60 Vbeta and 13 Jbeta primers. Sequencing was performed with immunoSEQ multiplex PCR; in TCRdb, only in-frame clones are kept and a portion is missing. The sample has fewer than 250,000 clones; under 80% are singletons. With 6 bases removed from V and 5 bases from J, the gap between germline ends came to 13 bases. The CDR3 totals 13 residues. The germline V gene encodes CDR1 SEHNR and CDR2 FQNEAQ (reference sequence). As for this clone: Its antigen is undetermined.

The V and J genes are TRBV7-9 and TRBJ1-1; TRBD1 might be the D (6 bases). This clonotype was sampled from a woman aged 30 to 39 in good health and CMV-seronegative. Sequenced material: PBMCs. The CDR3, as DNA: TGTGCCAGCAGTCCACAGGGTGGTACTGAAGCTTTCTTT. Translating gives CASSPQGGTEAFF.